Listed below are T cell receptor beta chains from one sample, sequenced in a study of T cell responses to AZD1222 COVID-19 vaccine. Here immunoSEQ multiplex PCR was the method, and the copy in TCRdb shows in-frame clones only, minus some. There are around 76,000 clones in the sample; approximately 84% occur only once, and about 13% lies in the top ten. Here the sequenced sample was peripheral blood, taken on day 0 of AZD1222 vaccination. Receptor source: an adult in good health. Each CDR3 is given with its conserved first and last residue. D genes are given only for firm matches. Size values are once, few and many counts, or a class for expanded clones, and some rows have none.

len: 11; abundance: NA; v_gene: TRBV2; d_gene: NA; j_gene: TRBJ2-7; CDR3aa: CASRGSYEQYF; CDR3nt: TGTGCCAGCAGGGGATCCTACGAGCAGTACTTC
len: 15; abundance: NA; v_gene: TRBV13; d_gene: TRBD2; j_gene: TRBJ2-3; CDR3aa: CASSLGQRGADTQYF; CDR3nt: TGTGCCAGCAGCTTAGGGCAGCGGGGGGCAGATACGCAGTATTTT
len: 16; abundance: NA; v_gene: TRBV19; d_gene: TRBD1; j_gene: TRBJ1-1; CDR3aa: CASSIVWGQLNTEAFF; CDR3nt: TGTGCCAGTAGTATAGTCTGGGGACAGTTGAACACTGAAGCTTTCTTT
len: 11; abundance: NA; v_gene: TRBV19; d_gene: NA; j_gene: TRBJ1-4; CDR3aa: CASSIGEKLFF; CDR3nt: TGTGCCAGTAGTATAGGTGAAAAACTGTTTTTT
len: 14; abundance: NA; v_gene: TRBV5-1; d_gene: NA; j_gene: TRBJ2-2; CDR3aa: CASRTVANTGELFF; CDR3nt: TGCGCCAGTAGGACTGTCGCGAACACCGGGGAGCTGTTTTTT
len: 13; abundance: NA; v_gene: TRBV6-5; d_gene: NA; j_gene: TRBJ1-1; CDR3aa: CASSSHEGTEAFF; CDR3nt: TGTGCCAGCAGCTCTCATGAGGGCACTGAAGCTTTCTTT
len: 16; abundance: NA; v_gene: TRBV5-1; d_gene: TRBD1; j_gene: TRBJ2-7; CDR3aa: CASSVTGGGPSYEQYF; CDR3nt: TGCGCCAGCAGCGTGACAGGGGGAGGACCCTCCTACGAGCAGTACTTC
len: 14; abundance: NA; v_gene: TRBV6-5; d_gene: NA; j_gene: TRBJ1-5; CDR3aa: CASRDGGSRKPQHF; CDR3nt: TGTGCCAGCAGGGACGGGGGTAGTCGTAAGCCCCAGCATTTT
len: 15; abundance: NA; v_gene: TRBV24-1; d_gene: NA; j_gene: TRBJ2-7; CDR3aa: CATSRGAGTSYEQYF; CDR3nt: TGTGCCACCAGTAGAGGGGCAGGTACGTCCTACGAGCAGTACTTC
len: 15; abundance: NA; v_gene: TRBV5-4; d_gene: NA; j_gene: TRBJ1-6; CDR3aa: CASSYGGESLLPLHF; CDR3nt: TGTGCCAGCAGTTACGGAGGCGAGTCGTTGTTACCCCTCCACTTT
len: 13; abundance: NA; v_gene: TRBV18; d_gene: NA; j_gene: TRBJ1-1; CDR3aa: CASRTGPGAEAFF; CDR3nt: TGTGCCAGCCGAACGGGGCCCGGGGCTGAAGCTTTCTTT
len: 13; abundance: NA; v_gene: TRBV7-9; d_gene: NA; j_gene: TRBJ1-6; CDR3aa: CASSLPVGSPLHF; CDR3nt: TGTGCCAGCAGCTTACCCGTTGGCTCACCCCTCCACTTT
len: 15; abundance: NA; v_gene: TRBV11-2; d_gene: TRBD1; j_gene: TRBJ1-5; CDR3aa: CASSLGTGGPQPQHF; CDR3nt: TGTGCCAGCAGCTTAGGGACAGGAGGCCCTCAGCCCCAGCATTTT
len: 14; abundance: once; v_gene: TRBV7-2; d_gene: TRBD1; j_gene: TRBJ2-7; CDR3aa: CAGASQGAGYEQYF; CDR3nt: TGTGCCGGGGCCTCACAGGGGGCGGGGTACGAGCAGTACTTC
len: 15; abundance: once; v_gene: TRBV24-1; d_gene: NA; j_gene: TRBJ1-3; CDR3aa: CATSDHGSSGNTIYF; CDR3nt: TGTGCCACCAGTGATCATGGCAGCTCTGGAAACACCATATATTTT
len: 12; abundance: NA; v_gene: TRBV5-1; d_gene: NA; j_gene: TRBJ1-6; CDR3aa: CASSSNNSPLHF; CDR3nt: TGCGCCAGCAGCTCGAATAATTCACCCCTCCACTTT
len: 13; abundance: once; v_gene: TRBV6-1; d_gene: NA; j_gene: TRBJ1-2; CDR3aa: CASSENRRYGYTF; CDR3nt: TGTGCCAGCAGTGAAAACAGGCGCTATGGCTACACCTTC
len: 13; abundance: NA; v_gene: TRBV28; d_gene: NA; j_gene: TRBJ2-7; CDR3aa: CASSLRHPGEQYF; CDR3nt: TGTGCCAGCAGTTTAAGGCACCCGGGAGAGCAGTACTTC
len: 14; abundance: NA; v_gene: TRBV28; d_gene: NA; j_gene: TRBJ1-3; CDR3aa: CASSFAGTGNTIYF; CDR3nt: TGTGCCAGCAGTTTTGCAGGGACTGGAAACACCATATATTTT
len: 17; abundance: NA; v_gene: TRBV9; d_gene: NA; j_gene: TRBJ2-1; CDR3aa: CASSPTTSGSPYNEQFF; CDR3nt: TGTGCCAGCAGCCCCACTACGTCGGGGTCCCCCTACAATGAGCAGTTCTTC
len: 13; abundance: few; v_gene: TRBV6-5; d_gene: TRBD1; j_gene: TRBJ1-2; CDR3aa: CASSYSGGDGYTF; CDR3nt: TGTGCCAGCAGTTATTCAGGGGGCGATGGCTACACCTTC
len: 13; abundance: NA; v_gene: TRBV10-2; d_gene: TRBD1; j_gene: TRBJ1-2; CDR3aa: CASSADRVHGYTF; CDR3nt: TGCGCCAGCAGTGCCGACAGGGTTCATGGCTACACCTTC
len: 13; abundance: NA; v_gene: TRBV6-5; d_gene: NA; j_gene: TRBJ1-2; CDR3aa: CASTLGGAYGYTF; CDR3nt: TGTGCCAGCACCCTAGGGGGGGCTTATGGCTACACCTTC
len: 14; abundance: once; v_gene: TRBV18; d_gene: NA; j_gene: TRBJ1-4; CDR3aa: CASSPDRTNEKLFF; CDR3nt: TGTGCCAGCTCACCTGACAGGACTAATGAAAAACTGTTTTTT
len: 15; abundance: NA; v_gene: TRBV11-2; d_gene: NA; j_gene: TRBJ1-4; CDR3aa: CASSGMGVPNEKLFF; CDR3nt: TGTGCCAGCAGCGGAATGGGGGTACCTAATGAAAAACTGTTTTTT
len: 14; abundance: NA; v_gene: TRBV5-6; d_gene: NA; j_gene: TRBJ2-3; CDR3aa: CASVAGVHTDTQYF; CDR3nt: TGTGCCTCAGTGGCAGGGGTTCACACAGATACGCAGTATTTT
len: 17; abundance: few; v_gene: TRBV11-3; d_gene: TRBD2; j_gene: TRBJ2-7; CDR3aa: CASSLGEGLAGSYEQYF; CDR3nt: TGTGCCAGCAGCTTAGGGGAAGGGCTAGCGGGATCCTACGAGCAGTACTTC
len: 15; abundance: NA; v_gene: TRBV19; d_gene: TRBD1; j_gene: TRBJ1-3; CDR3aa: CASSLQGQVGNTIYF; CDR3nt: TGTGCCAGTAGCCTTCAGGGACAGGTGGGAAACACCATATATTTT
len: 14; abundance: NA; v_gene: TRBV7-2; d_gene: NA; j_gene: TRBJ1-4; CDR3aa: CASSLVGSNEKLFF; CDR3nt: TGTGCCAGCAGCTTAGTCGGGAGTAATGAAAAACTGTTTTTT
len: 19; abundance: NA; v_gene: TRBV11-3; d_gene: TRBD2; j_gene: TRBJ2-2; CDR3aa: CASSLNQGGTSVNTGELFF; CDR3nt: TGTGCCAGCAGCTTAAACCAAGGGGGGACTAGCGTGAACACCGGGGAGCTGTTTTTT
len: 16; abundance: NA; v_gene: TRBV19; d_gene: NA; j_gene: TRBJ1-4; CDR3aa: CASTTTGPASREKLFF; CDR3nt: TGTGCCAGTACCACAACAGGGCCTGCCTCGAGAGAAAAACTGTTTTTT
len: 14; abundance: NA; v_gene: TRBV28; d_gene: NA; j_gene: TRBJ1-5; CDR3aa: CASGLTTGNQPQHF; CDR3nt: TGTGCCAGCGGATTGACAACGGGCAATCAGCCCCAGCATTTT
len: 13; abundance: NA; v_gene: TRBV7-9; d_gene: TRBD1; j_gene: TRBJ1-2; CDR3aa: CASSPEGAYGYTF; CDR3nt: TGTGCCAGCAGCCCTGAGGGGGCCTATGGCTACACCTTC
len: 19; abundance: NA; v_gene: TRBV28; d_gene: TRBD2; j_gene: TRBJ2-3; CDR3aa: CASSLTHTDARGYPDTQYF; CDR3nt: TGTGCCAGCAGTTTAACCCACACGGATGCGCGGGGGTATCCAGATACGCAGTATTTT
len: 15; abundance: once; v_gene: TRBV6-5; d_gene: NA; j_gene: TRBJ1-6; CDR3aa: CASRSQLSYNSPLHF; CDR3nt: TGTGCCAGCAGATCACAGCTCTCCTATAATTCACCCCTCCACTTT
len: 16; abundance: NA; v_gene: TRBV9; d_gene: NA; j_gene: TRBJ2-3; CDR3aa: CASSPTPGAGGDTQYF; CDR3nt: TGTGCCAGCAGCCCCACTCCGGGGGCCGGTGGGGATACGCAGTATTTT
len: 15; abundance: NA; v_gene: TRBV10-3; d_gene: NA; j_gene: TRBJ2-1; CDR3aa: CAIRAPGQAYNEQFF; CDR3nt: TGTGCCATCAGAGCCCCGGGCCAGGCATACAATGAGCAGTTCTTC